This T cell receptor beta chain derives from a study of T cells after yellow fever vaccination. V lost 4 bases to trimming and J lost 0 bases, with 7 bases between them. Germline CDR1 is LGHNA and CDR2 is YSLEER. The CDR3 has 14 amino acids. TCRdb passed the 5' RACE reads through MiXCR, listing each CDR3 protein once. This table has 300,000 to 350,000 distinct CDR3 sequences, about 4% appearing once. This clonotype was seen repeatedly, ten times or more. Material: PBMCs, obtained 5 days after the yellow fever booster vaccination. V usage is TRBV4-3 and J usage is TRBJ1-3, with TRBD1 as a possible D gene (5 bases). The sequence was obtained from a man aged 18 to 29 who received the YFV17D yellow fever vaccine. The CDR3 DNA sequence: TGCGCCAGCAGCCCTCAGGGCTCTGGAAACACCATATATTTT. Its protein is CASSPQGSGNTIYF.